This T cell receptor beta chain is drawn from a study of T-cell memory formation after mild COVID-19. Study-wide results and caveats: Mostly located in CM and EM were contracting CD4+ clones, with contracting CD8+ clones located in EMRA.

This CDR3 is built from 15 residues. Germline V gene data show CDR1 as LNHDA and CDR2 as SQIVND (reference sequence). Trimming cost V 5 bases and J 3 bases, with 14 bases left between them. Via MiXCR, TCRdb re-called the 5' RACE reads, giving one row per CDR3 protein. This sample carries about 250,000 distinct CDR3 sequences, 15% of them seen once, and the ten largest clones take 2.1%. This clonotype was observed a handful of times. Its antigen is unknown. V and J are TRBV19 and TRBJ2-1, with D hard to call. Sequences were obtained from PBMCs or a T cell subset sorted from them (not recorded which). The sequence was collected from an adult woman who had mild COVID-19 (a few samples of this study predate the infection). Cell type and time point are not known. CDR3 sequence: CASSLAKRSYNEQFF. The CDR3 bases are TGTGCCAGTAGTTTAGCAAAACGGAGCTACAATGAGCAGTTCTTC.